This TCR beta chain derives from a study of regulatory T cells in long-lasting Graves disease. The sample's time point: persistent/refractory GD, antithyroid drugs over 5 years with positive TRAb. RNA extracted from PBMCs served as the sequencing template. Construction of TCR beta libraries relied on iRepertoire HTBI primers and on Arm-PCR targeting CDR3 regions. TCRdb called the multiplex PCR reads again in MiXCR, with one record for every CDR3 protein. The sample holds hundreds of thousands of distinct CDR3 sequences, around 20% seen once. This TCR came from a female donor with Graves disease. The sample was peripheral blood mononuclear cells (PBMCs), taken when the disease was refractory, from a patient treated with antithyroid drugs.

The DNA of the CDR3 is TGTGCCAGCAGCGACGGACAGGGGGCGGACACTGAAGCTTTCTTT. Its translation: CASSDGQGADTEAFF. The V call is TRBV9, the J call TRBJ1-1; TRBD1 matches 11 bases. The CDR3 sequence is 15 residues long. CDR1 and CDR2 (germline): SGDLS, YYNGEE. V shed 3 bases, J shed 3 bases, and the junction held 4 bases outside the gene matches.